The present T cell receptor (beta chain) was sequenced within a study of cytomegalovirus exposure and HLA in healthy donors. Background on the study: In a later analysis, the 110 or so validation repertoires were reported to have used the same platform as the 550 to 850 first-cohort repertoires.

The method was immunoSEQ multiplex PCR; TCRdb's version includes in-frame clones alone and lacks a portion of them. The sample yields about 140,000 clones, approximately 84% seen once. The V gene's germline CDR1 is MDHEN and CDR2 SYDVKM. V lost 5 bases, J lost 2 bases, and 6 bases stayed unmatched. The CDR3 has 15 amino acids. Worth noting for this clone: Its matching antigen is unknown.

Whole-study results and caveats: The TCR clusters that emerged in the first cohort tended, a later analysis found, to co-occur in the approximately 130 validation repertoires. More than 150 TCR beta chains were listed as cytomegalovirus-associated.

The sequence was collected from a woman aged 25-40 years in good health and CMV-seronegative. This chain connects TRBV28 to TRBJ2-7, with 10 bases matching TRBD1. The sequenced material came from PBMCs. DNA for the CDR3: TGTGCCAGCAGTCCCCCGGGACAGGGGCCCTACGAGCAGTACTTC. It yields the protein CASSPPGQGPYEQYF.